The present entry profiles one T cell receptor beta chain with its context. Its antigen is unidentified. The germline V gene encodes CDR1 MNHEY and CDR2 SVGAGI. Trimming took 5 bases from V and 1 from J, leaving 12 bases between them. The CDR3 totals 14 residues. The data belong to a study of PD-1 blockade in classical Hodgkin lymphoma. Notes on the study in general: According to reports, newly diagnosed patients had lower baseline TCR diversity than healthy donors, and relapsed/refractory patients had lower baseline TCR diversity still. Patients with a complete response exhibited baseline diversity comparable to newly diagnosed patients. Significant TCR diversity gains by C4D1 occurred in CD4+ but not CD8+ cells.

Profiled with immunoSEQ multiplex PCR; TCRdb holds only in-frame clones, not every one. Of some 52,000 clones listed, around nine tenths are singletons. Time point meaning: cycle 4 day 1 (C4D1), after less than 7 weeks of nivolumab. In every patient, relapse followed autologous stem cell transplantation, while exposure to brentuximab vedotin differed. Complete response, partial response or progressive disease was each patient's best response. This TCR came from a human donor with classical Hodgkin lymphoma. V gene TRBV6-5 combines with J gene TRBJ2-7, with D possibly being TRBD2 (6 bases). Material: peripheral blood mononuclear cells (PBMCs), obtained before the fourth cycle of nivolumab. CDR3 region: CASSTLGRSYEQYF. The CDR3 nucleotides are TGTGCCAGCAGTACCCTGGGGAGGTCCTACGAGCAGTACTTC.